Below are 6 T cell receptor beta chains sequenced from a single sample in a study of blood T cell repertoires in COVID-19. Sequencing was performed with immunoSEQ multiplex PCR; in TCRdb, only in-frame clones are kept and a portion is missing. The sample yields fewer than 350,000 clones, approximately 91% seen once. Sequencing was carried out using PBMCs or T cells enriched from blood (not recorded which). The receptors shown here come from a woman aged 40 to 50 with acute COVID-19.

This chain connects TRBV2 to TRBJ1-4; TRBD1 matches 9 bases. The CDR3 totals 15 residues. Germline lookup yields CDR1 SNHLY and CDR2 FYNNEI. V lost 4 bases and J lost 7; bases outside the gene matches: 7. The CDR3 bases are TGTGCCAGCAGTGGCCGGGACAGGGAGGGTGAAAAACTGTTTTTT. Protein: CASSGRDREGEKLFF.

The J gene is TRBJ1-1, the V gene TRBV5-1; the match to TRBD1 covers 10 bases. After removal of 3 bases from V and 3 bases from J, the junction contained 5 bases not matched to a gene. CDR3 length: 15 residues. CDR1 and CDR2 from the germline V gene are SGHRS and YFSETQ. The DNA for the CDR3 is TGCGCCAGCAGCTCGACAGGGGGCTCTGACACTGAAGCTTTCTTT. Protein: CASSSTGGSDTEAFF. Drawing the rest from reference TRBV5-1 and TRBJ1-1, the complete variable domain is KAGVTQTPRYLIKTRGQQVTLSCSPISGHRSVSWYQQTPGQGLQFLFEYFSETQRNKGNFPGRFSGRQFSNSRSEMNVSTLELGDSALYLCASSSTGGSDTEAFFGQGTRLTVV.

The chain couples TRBV19 to TRBJ1-2, with no clear D. CDR1 is LNHDA, CDR2 SQIVND, per germline (reference sequence). The CDR3 contains 14 residues. The V end lost 1 base, the J end lost 0 bases, and 6 bases lay between the germline ends. The DNA of the CDR3 is TGTGCCAGTAGTATAGTTCACACTAACTATGGCTACACCTTC. Its translation is CASSIVHTNYGYTF.

This rearrangement joins TRBV30 to TRBJ1-1, with D possibly being TRBD1 (5 bases). This CDR3 has 11 residues. V gave up 8 bases and J gave up 9 bases, with 16 bases separating them. In germline, CDR1 is GTSNPN, CDR2 SVGIG (reference sequence). The CDR3 DNA follows: TGTGCCCTCGAGGGGCGGGGGAAAGCTTTCTTT. It is translated as CALEGRGKAFF. Full variable domain (remainder filled in from reference TRBV30 and TRBJ1-1): SQTIHQWPATLVQPVGSPLSLECTVEGTSNPNLYWYRQAAGRGLQLLFYSVGIGQISSEVPQNLSASRPQDRQFILSSKKLLLSDSGFYLCALEGRGKAFFGQGTRLTVV.

V and J are TRBV24-1 and TRBJ2-3; TRBD2 matches at 7 bases. The CDR3 covers 13 residues. V lost 3 bases to trimming and J lost 6 bases; unmatched junction nucleotides: 2. Germline V lookup: CDR1 KGHDR, CDR2 SFDVKD. The CDR3 DNA follows: TGTGCCACCAGTGATGCCGGGAGGGATACGCAGTATTTT. Translating gives CATSDAGRDTQYF.

This clone came up once. The genes are TRBV15 and TRBJ1-1; unclear D gene. The germline V gene encodes CDR1 LNHNV and CDR2 YYDKDF (reference sequence). V lost 6 bases and J 1 base, leaving 3 bases between the germline ends. The CDR3 length is 11 residues. The CDR3 reads CATRRNTEAFF. The DNA for the CDR3 is TGTGCCACCAGGCGGAACACTGAAGCTTTCTTT.